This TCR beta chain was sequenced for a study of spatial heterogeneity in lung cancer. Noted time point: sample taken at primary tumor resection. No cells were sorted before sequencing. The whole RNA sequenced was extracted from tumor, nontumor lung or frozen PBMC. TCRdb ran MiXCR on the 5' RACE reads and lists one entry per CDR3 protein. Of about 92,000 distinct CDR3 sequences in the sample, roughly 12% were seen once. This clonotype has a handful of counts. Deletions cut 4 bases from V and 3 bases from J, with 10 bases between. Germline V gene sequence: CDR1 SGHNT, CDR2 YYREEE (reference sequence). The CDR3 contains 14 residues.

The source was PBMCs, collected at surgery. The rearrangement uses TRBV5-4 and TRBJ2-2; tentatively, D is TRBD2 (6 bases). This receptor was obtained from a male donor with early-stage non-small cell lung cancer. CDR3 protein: CASSRGGDTGELFF. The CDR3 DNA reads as TGTGCCAGCAGCCGAGGAGGGGACACCGGGGAGCTGTTTTTT.